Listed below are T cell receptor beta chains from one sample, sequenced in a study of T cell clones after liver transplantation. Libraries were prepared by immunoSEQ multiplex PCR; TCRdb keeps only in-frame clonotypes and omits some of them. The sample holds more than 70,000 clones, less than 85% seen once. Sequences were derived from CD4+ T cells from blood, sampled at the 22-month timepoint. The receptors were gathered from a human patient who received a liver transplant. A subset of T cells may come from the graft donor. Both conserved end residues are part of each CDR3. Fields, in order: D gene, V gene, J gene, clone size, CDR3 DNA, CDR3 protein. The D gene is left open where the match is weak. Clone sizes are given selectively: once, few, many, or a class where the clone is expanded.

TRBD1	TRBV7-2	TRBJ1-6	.	TGTGCCAGCAGCAGAGGGACAGGGCCCCTCCACTTT	CASSRGTGPLHF
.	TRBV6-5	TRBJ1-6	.	TGTGCCAGCAAAGGGGGCTATAATTCACCCCTCCACTTT	CASKGGYNSPLHF
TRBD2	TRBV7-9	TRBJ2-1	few	TGTGCCTCAGGTAGCGGGAGAGGTGATGAGCAGTTCTTC	CASGSGRGDEQFF
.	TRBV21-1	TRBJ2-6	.	TGTGCCAGCAGCCTGGTAAAGGAGGCCAACGTCCTGACTTTC	CASSLVKEANVLTF
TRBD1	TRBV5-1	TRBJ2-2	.	TGCGCCAGCAGCCGCGACAGGGTGGGGAACACCGGGGAGCTGTTTTTT	CASSRDRVGNTGELFF
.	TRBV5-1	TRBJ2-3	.	TGCGCCAGCAGCTTGGCCGGCGGGACACCCACAGATACGCAGTATTTT	CASSLAGGTPTDTQYF
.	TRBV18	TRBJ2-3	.	TGTGCCAGCTCAGCGACTGGCACAGATACGCAGTATTTT	CASSATGTDTQYF
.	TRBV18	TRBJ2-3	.	TGTGCCAGCTCACCCTTGGGAATTCTGGATACGCAGTATTTT	CASSPLGILDTQYF
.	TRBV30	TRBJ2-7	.	TGTGCCTGGAGTGTAGGCGGGACCACCCTTAGAGAGCAGTACTTC	CAWSVGGTTLREQYF
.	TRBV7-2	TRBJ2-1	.	TGTGCCAGCAGCTCCGTCCAGGTGTCGGGCTACAATGAGCAGTTCTTC	CASSSVQVSGYNEQFF
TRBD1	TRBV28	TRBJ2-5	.	TGTGCCAGCTCCGACAGGGGAGCGAAGAGTGAGACCCAGTACTTC	CASSDRGAKSETQYF
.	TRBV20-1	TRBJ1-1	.	TGCAGTGCTAGAGGGCCCACTGAAGCTTTCTTT	CSARGPTEAFF
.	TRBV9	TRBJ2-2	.	TGTGCCAGCAGCCTGATTCCAGGGAACACCGGGGAGCTGTTTTTT	CASSLIPGNTGELFF
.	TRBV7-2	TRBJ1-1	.	TGTGCCAGCAGCCAAGGTGGGGGGCGGAACACTGAAGCTTTCTTT	CASSQGGGRNTEAFF
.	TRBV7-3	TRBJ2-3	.	TGTGCCAGCAGCCCTTTTGCCGGAGATACGCAGTATTTT	CASSPFAGDTQYF
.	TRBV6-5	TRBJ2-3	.	TGTGCCAGCAGTTACGACCCCCTCCTCTTGGCGCAGTATTTT	CASSYDPLLLAQYF
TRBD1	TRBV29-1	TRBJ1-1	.	TGCAGCGTGGATGGACAGGGAGTGGAAGCTTTCTTT	CSVDGQGVEAFF
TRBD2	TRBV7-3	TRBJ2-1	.	TGTGCCAGCAGCTTAAATCTAGCGGGAGAGGGGTACAATGAGCAGTTCTTC	CASSLNLAGEGYNEQFF
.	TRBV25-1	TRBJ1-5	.	TGTGCCAGCAGTGAACGGGGAGGAGCAGGGCAGCCCCAGCATTTT	CASSERGGAGQPQHF
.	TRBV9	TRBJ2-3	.	TGTGCCAGCAGTTCCAAGGGCACAGATACGCAGTATTTT	CASSSKGTDTQYF
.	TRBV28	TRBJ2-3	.	TGTGCCAGCAGATCCCCCGGTGGTACGCAGTATTTT	CASRSPGGTQYF
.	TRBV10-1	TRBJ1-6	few	TGCGCCAATGGACCTACGGCTTCACCCCTCCACTTT	CANGPTASPLHF
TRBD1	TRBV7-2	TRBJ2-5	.	TGTGCCAGCAGCTTAGCGCAGACAGGGTTGCAAGAGACCCAGTACTTC	CASSLAQTGLQETQYF
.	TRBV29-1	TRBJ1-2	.	TGCAGCGTTGAAGTTCTCGGTGGGACACACTTC	CSVEVLGGTHF
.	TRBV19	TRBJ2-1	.	TGTGCCGTCGACGGAGGGAACTTCTACAATGAGCAGTTCTTC	CAVDGGNFYNEQFF
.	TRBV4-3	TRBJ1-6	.	TGCGCCAGCAGCCAATCTTTCGACAATTCACCCCTCCACTTT	CASSQSFDNSPLHF
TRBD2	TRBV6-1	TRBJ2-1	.	TGTGCCAGCACCAAAGGGAGGGGAGATGAGCAGTTCTTC	CASTKGRGDEQFF
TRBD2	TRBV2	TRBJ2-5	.	TGTGCCAGCAGTGAGACCCGTGGCCTAGCGGGAGGAGAGACCCAGTACTTC	CASSETRGLAGGETQYF
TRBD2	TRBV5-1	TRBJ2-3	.	TGCGCCAGCGGGACTAGCCCCCCCCCAGATACGCAGTATTTT	CASGTSPPPDTQYF
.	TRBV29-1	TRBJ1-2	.	TGCAGCGTTGAAGATCATCGGGGGCGAAGCTATGGCTACACCTTC	CSVEDHRGRSYGYTF
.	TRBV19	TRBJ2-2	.	TGTGCCAGTAGTTACCAACCTAGCACCGGGGAGCTGTTTTTT	CASSYQPSTGELFF
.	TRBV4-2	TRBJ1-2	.	TGTGCCAGCAGCCAAGATAGACAGTCCTTCTATGGCTACACCTTC	CASSQDRQSFYGYTF
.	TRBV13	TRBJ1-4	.	TGTGCCAGCAGCTTAAAAGGAGGGAGGGCAACTAATGAAAAACTGTTTTTT	CASSLKGGRATNEKLFF
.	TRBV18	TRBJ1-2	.	TGTGCCAGCTCAACCACGTCTCAGTACTATGGCTACACCTTC	CASSTTSQYYGYTF
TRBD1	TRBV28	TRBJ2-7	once	TGTGCCAGCAGTTTACTGACAGGGGGCTTCTACGAGCAGTACTTC	CASSLLTGGFYEQYF
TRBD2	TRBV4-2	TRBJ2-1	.	TGTGCCAGCAGCCTGACGGGACTAGCCTCCTACAATGAGCAGTTCTTC	CASSLTGLASYNEQFF
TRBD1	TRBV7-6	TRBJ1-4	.	TGTGCCAGCAGCTACGCAGGGGGCTGGGGTGAAAAACTGTTTTTT	CASSYAGGWGEKLFF
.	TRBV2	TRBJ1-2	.	TGTGCCAGCACCACATCGCCCTATGGCTACACCTTC	CASTTSPYGYTF
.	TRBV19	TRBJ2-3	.	TGTGCCGCGAGGGGGGACTGGGCAGATACGCAGTATTTT	CAARGDWADTQYF
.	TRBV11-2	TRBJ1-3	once	TGTGCCAGCAGCTTAAGTTCCACAGGAAACACCATATATTTT	CASSLSSTGNTIYF
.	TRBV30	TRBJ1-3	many	TGTGCCTGTCGTCGACAGAGAATTGGAAACACCATATATTTT	CACRRQRIGNTIYF
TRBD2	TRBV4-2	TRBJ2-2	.	TGTGCCAGCAGCCAGATGACTAGCGGTAGAAACACCGGGGAGCTGTTTTTT	CASSQMTSGRNTGELFF
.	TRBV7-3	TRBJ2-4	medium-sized	TGTGCCAGCAGCCTACAGGGTACCCAAAACATTCAGTACTTC	CASSLQGTQNIQYF
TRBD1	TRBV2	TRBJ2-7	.	TGTGCCAGCACTCGACAGGGGGCCTACGAGCAGTACTTC	CASTRQGAYEQYF
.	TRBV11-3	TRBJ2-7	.	TGTGCCAGCAGCTTAGATCCTTCCACCCGTCCCCGACGGGACTCCTACGAGCAGTACTTC	CASSLDPSTRPRRDSYEQYF
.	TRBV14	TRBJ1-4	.	TGTGCCAGCAGCCAAGCGGCGGGAGTTTTAAATGAAAAACTGTTTTTT	CASSQAAGVLNEKLFF
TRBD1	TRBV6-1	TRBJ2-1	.	TGTGCCAGCAGGGGACAGGGGGCGACTAATGAGCAGTTCTTC	CASRGQGATNEQFF
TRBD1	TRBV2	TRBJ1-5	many	TGTGCCAGCAGGGACAGGTTCCTTTCGCCCCAGCATTTT	CASRDRFLSPQHF
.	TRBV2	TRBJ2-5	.	TGTGCCAGCAGTCCAACCGCCGCCCGGGGACAAGAGACCCAGTACTTC	CASSPTAARGQETQYF
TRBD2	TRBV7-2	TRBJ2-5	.	TGTGCCAGCAGCTTAGCGGCTAGCGGGGGGCCGACCTCTCAAGAGACCCAGTACTTC	CASSLAASGGPTSQETQYF